A selection of T cell receptor beta chains follows, all from one sample in a study of preoperative IRX-2 immunotherapy in early breast cancer. The method was immunoSEQ multiplex PCR; TCRdb's version includes in-frame clones alone and lacks a portion of them. Here the sample spans more than 20,000 clones, around 79% being singletons. Material: lymph node tissue, obtained after IRX-2 immunotherapy. The receptors derive from a human donor with breast cancer. The CDR3 runs from the conserved cysteine through the conserved F or W. The D gene is left open where the match is weak. Not every row has a clone size; where given, it reads once, few, many or a size class.

d_gene: .; v_gene: TRBV11-3; abundance: few; j_gene: TRBJ2-1; CDR3aa: CASTWGSGGSNEQFF; CDR3nt: TGTGCCAGCACTTGGGGGAGTGGGGGGAGCAATGAGCAGTTCTTC
d_gene: .; v_gene: TRBV28; abundance: .; j_gene: TRBJ2-3; CDR3aa: CASTRLTASTDTQYF; CDR3nt: TGTGCCAGCACCCGATTGACAGCTAGCACAGATACGCAGTATTTT
d_gene: .; v_gene: TRBV28; abundance: .; j_gene: TRBJ1-4; CDR3aa: CASLTLPGDHNEKLFF; CDR3nt: TGTGCCAGCCTCACCCTCCCGGGAGACCATAATGAAAAACTGTTTTTT
d_gene: .; v_gene: TRBV6-8; abundance: .; j_gene: TRBJ2-7; CDR3aa: CASSYSVRKAYEQYF; CDR3nt: TGTGCCAGCAGTTACTCCGTGCGGAAAGCCTACGAGCAGTACTTC
d_gene: .; v_gene: TRBV23-1; abundance: .; j_gene: TRBJ1-4; CDR3aa: CASSQSTASNEKLFF; CDR3nt: TGCGCCAGCAGCCAATCGACAGCCTCTAATGAAAAACTGTTTTTT
d_gene: .; v_gene: TRBV29-1; abundance: .; j_gene: TRBJ2-4; CDR3aa: CSVELLSGHKNIQYF; CDR3nt: TGCAGCGTTGAGTTGTTGTCCGGACACAAAAACATTCAGTACTTC
d_gene: .; v_gene: TRBV12-5; abundance: .; j_gene: TRBJ2-2; CDR3aa: CASTQTAVTGELFF; CDR3nt: TGTGCCAGCACCCAGACAGCCGTCACCGGGGAGCTGTTTTTT
d_gene: .; v_gene: TRBV11-3; abundance: medium-sized; j_gene: TRBJ1-3; CDR3aa: CASRDNGRPQPGNTIYF; CDR3nt: TGTGCCAGCAGAGACAACGGACGGCCCCAGCCTGGAAACACCATATATTTT
d_gene: TRBD1; v_gene: TRBV6-8; abundance: .; j_gene: TRBJ1-2; CDR3aa: CASSYTGSTGGYGYTF; CDR3nt: TGTGCCAGCAGTTACACGGGTTCTACAGGGGGATATGGCTACACCTTC
d_gene: TRBD1; v_gene: TRBV11-3; abundance: .; j_gene: TRBJ2-6; CDR3aa: CASSRTSGTGVLSGANVLTF; CDR3nt: TGTGCCAGCAGCCGAACCTCCGGGACAGGGGTTCTCTCTGGGGCCAACGTCCTGACTTTC
d_gene: .; v_gene: TRBV11-3; abundance: .; j_gene: TRBJ2-3; CDR3aa: CASSLGQGGTDTQYF; CDR3nt: TGTGCCAGCAGCTTAGGACAGGGAGGAACAGATACGCAGTATTTT
d_gene: TRBD1; v_gene: TRBV29-1; abundance: .; j_gene: TRBJ2-7; CDR3aa: CSAVGTGVSLYEQYF; CDR3nt: TGCAGCGCCGTCGGGACAGGGGTTTCTCTCTACGAGCAGTACTTC
d_gene: .; v_gene: TRBV6-8; abundance: .; j_gene: TRBJ2-1; CDR3aa: CASSYLYKQEQFF; CDR3nt: TGTGCCAGCAGTTACCTCTACAAGCAGGAGCAGTTCTTC
d_gene: .; v_gene: TRBV5-1; abundance: .; j_gene: TRBJ1-4; CDR3aa: CASSLAGNRNEKLFF; CDR3nt: TGCGCCAGCAGCTTGGCCGGTAACAGGAATGAAAAACTGTTTTTT
d_gene: .; v_gene: TRBV11-3; abundance: medium-sized; j_gene: TRBJ1-1; CDR3aa: CASTLGEGGLNTEAFF; CDR3nt: TGTGCCAGCACCCTTGGGGAGGGGGGCCTGAACACTGAAGCTTTCTTT
d_gene: TRBD2; v_gene: TRBV29-1; abundance: .; j_gene: TRBJ2-1; CDR3aa: CSVVLAGGPNNEQFF; CDR3nt: TGCAGCGTAGTACTAGCGGGAGGGCCAAACAATGAGCAGTTCTTC
d_gene: .; v_gene: TRBV19; abundance: few; j_gene: TRBJ2-2; CDR3aa: CASSVERMAGELFF; CDR3nt: TGTGCCAGTAGCGTCGAGAGAATGGCCGGGGAGCTGTTTTTT
d_gene: TRBD1; v_gene: TRBV19; abundance: .; j_gene: TRBJ1-2; CDR3aa: CASSASTGFDYGYTF; CDR3nt: TGTGCCAGTAGTGCCTCGACAGGGTTCGACTATGGCTACACCTTC
d_gene: TRBD1; v_gene: TRBV11-3; abundance: few; j_gene: TRBJ1-5; CDR3aa: CASSLTGGAGNQPQHF; CDR3nt: TGTGCCAGCAGCTTGACAGGGGGCGCGGGCAATCAGCCCCAGCATTTT
d_gene: .; v_gene: TRBV18; abundance: .; j_gene: TRBJ1-2; CDR3aa: CASSWGLLYGYTF; CDR3nt: TGTGCCAGCTCTTGGGGACTCCTCTATGGCTACACCTTC
d_gene: .; v_gene: TRBV29-1; abundance: .; j_gene: TRBJ1-1; CDR3aa: CSAIDRFGRAFF; CDR3nt: TGCAGCGCTATAGACAGGTTCGGACGGGCTTTCTTT
d_gene: .; v_gene: TRBV11-3; abundance: medium-sized; j_gene: TRBJ1-1; CDR3aa: CASSLFQKNTEAFF; CDR3nt: TGTGCCAGCAGCTTGTTTCAGAAGAACACTGAAGCTTTCTTT
d_gene: .; v_gene: TRBV14; abundance: .; j_gene: TRBJ1-2; CDR3aa: CASSHASLYYGYTF; CDR3nt: TGTGCCAGCAGCCACGCATCCCTTTACTATGGCTACACCTTC
d_gene: .; v_gene: TRBV6-8; abundance: .; j_gene: TRBJ1-1; CDR3aa: CASSYYFGMNTEAFF; CDR3nt: TGTGCCAGCAGTTACTATTTCGGAATGAACACTGAAGCTTTCTTT
d_gene: .; v_gene: TRBV1; abundance: few; j_gene: TRBJ2-3; CDR3aa: CASSQGGAGGGTDTQYF; CDR3nt: TGCGCCAGCAGCCAAGGGGGAGCGGGAGGAGGTACAGATACGCAGTATTTT
d_gene: TRBD2; v_gene: TRBV28; abundance: .; j_gene: TRBJ2-7; CDR3aa: CASSTTAGGRVYEQYF; CDR3nt: TGTGCCAGCAGCACGACTGCTGGGGGGAGGGTCTACGAGCAGTACTTC
d_gene: TRBD1; v_gene: TRBV4-1; abundance: .; j_gene: TRBJ2-7; CDR3aa: CASSQVGTGDYEQYF; CDR3nt: TGCGCCAGCAGCCAAGTCGGGACAGGGGACTACGAGCAGTACTTC
d_gene: .; v_gene: TRBV18; abundance: .; j_gene: TRBJ1-3; CDR3aa: CASSPSTGHSGNTIYF; CDR3nt: TGTGCCAGCTCACCTTCGACAGGTCACTCTGGAAACACCATATATTTT
d_gene: TRBD2; v_gene: TRBV7-7; abundance: .; j_gene: TRBJ2-7; CDR3aa: CASSLSPTSGTHEQYF; CDR3nt: TGTGCCAGCAGCTTAAGTCCGACTAGCGGGACCCACGAGCAGTACTTC
d_gene: .; v_gene: TRBV19; abundance: .; j_gene: TRBJ1-2; CDR3aa: CASSILLGSTTLYGYTF; CDR3nt: TGTGCCAGTAGTATACTGCTCGGCAGCACGACCCTCTATGGCTACACCTTC
d_gene: .; v_gene: TRBV6-8; abundance: .; j_gene: TRBJ2-2; CDR3aa: CASSYYPVDRHTGELFF; CDR3nt: TGTGCCAGCAGTTACTACCCCGTTGACAGACACACCGGGGAGCTGTTTTTT
d_gene: TRBD1; v_gene: TRBV5-1; abundance: .; j_gene: TRBJ2-3; CDR3aa: CASSRTGTESTDTQYF; CDR3nt: TGCGCCAGCAGTCGGACCGGGACAGAAAGCACAGATACGCAGTATTTT
d_gene: .; v_gene: TRBV19; abundance: few; j_gene: TRBJ2-2; CDR3aa: CASTPLRVANTGELFF; CDR3nt: TGTGCCAGTACCCCGTTAAGGGTAGCGAACACCGGGGAGCTGTTTTTT
d_gene: TRBD2; v_gene: TRBV6-8; abundance: .; j_gene: TRBJ2-7; CDR3aa: CASRRAGNTYEQYF; CDR3nt: TGTGCCAGCAGGAGAGCGGGGAATACCTACGAGCAGTACTTC
d_gene: TRBD1; v_gene: TRBV19; abundance: .; j_gene: TRBJ1-2; CDR3aa: CASSPHPGGDGYTF; CDR3nt: TGTGCCAGTAGTCCCCACCCAGGGGGAGATGGCTACACCTTC
d_gene: .; v_gene: TRBV10-1; abundance: .; j_gene: TRBJ2-1; CDR3aa: CASSESLARDEQFF; CDR3nt: TGCGCCAGCAGTGAGTCGCTCGCCCGGGATGAGCAGTTCTTC
d_gene: TRBD1; v_gene: TRBV11-3; abundance: once; j_gene: TRBJ2-5; CDR3aa: CASSLKRTGDVTQYF; CDR3nt: TGTGCCAGCAGCTTAAAGAGGACAGGGGATGTGACCCAGTACTTC
d_gene: .; v_gene: TRBV18; abundance: .; j_gene: TRBJ2-2; CDR3aa: CASSPGPGKFTGELFF; CDR3nt: TGTGCCAGCTCACCAGGGCCAGGGAAATTCACCGGGGAGCTGTTTTTT
d_gene: TRBD2; v_gene: TRBV28; abundance: .; j_gene: TRBJ2-5; CDR3aa: CASHIAGGRETQYF; CDR3nt: TGTGCCAGTCACATAGCGGGAGGGAGGGAGACCCAGTACTTC
d_gene: TRBD2; v_gene: TRBV7-4; abundance: .; j_gene: TRBJ2-1; CDR3aa: CASSPRPSPLAGHLNEQFF; CDR3nt: TGTGCCAGCAGCCCTCGCCCGTCTCCTCTAGCGGGGCATCTCAATGAGCAGTTCTTC
d_gene: .; v_gene: TRBV18; abundance: .; j_gene: TRBJ1-1; CDR3aa: CASSPLSEWDTEAFF; CDR3nt: TGTGCCAGCTCACCACTCTCCGAATGGGACACTGAAGCTTTCTTT
d_gene: TRBD1; v_gene: TRBV11-3; abundance: .; j_gene: TRBJ1-2; CDR3aa: CASSLDRGLGYGYTF; CDR3nt: TGTGCCAGCAGCTTAGACAGGGGGTTGGGCTATGGCTACACCTTC
d_gene: .; v_gene: TRBV18; abundance: .; j_gene: TRBJ1-3; CDR3aa: CASSPGGGRSGNTIYF; CDR3nt: TGTGCCAGCTCACCCGGGGGCGGAAGGTCTGGAAACACCATATATTTT
d_gene: .; v_gene: TRBV11-3; abundance: .; j_gene: TRBJ1-4; CDR3aa: CASSPRVATNEKLFF; CDR3nt: TGTGCCAGCAGCCCCCGTGTGGCAACTAATGAAAAACTGTTTTTT
d_gene: TRBD2; v_gene: TRBV11-3; abundance: .; j_gene: TRBJ2-1; CDR3aa: CASNSGLAATYNEQFF; CDR3nt: TGTGCCAGCAATTCGGGACTAGCGGCCACCTACAATGAGCAGTTCTTC
d_gene: .; v_gene: TRBV19; abundance: once; j_gene: TRBJ1-1; CDR3aa: CASSIVPGLNTEAFF; CDR3nt: TGTGCCAGTAGTATAGTGCCCGGTCTGAACACTGAAGCTTTCTTT
d_gene: TRBD1; v_gene: TRBV6-8; abundance: once; j_gene: TRBJ1-4; CDR3aa: CASSYHGQGRLFF; CDR3nt: TGTGCCAGCAGTTATCACGGACAGGGTCGGTTGTTTTTT
d_gene: TRBD2; v_gene: TRBV28; abundance: .; j_gene: TRBJ2-1; CDR3aa: CATRRPGLASYNEQFF; CDR3nt: TGTGCCACCCGACGTCCCGGACTAGCTTCCTACAATGAGCAGTTCTTC
d_gene: TRBD2; v_gene: TRBV16; abundance: few; j_gene: TRBJ2-1; CDR3aa: CASSQITSGYNEQFF; CDR3nt: TGTGCCAGCAGCCAAATCACTAGCGGATACAATGAGCAGTTCTTC
d_gene: .; v_gene: TRBV25-1; abundance: .; j_gene: TRBJ1-1; CDR3aa: CASIEEMNIEAFF; CDR3nt: TGTGCCAGCATCGAAGAGATGAACATTGAAGCTTTCTTT
d_gene: .; v_gene: TRBV1; abundance: once; j_gene: TRBJ2-3; CDR3aa: CASSQAQGQPAQYF; CDR3nt: TGCGCCAGCAGCCAGGCCCAGGGGCAGCCCGCGCAGTATTTT
d_gene: .; v_gene: TRBV11-3; abundance: .; j_gene: TRBJ2-2; CDR3aa: CASSLGGNTGELFF; CDR3nt: TGTGCCAGCAGCTTAGGAGGGAACACCGGGGAGCTGTTTTTT
d_gene: .; v_gene: TRBV5-1; abundance: once; j_gene: TRBJ2-3; CDR3aa: CASSFENGRTDTQYF; CDR3nt: TGCGCCAGCAGCTTTGAGAACGGGCGCACAGATACGCAGTATTTT
d_gene: .; v_gene: TRBV29-1; abundance: .; j_gene: TRBJ1-2; CDR3aa: CSVQGDNYGYTF; CDR3nt: TGCAGCGTTCAAGGGGATAACTATGGCTACACCTTC
d_gene: .; v_gene: TRBV11-3; abundance: .; j_gene: TRBJ1-2; CDR3aa: CASSLEGSMVGYGYTF; CDR3nt: TGTGCCAGCAGCTTAGAAGGGTCGATGGTAGGGTATGGCTACACCTTC
d_gene: .; v_gene: TRBV6-8; abundance: few; j_gene: TRBJ2-7; CDR3aa: CASSAGLQGNQYF; CDR3nt: TGTGCCAGCAGTGCGGGGCTACAGGGTAATCAGTACTTC
d_gene: TRBD1; v_gene: TRBV6-8; abundance: .; j_gene: TRBJ1-5; CDR3aa: CASSRDRVANQPQHF; CDR3nt: TGTGCCAGCAGTCGGGACAGGGTAGCAAATCAGCCCCAGCATTTT
d_gene: TRBD2; v_gene: TRBV11-3; abundance: medium-sized; j_gene: TRBJ2-7; CDR3aa: CASSSPLAGGGEQYF; CDR3nt: TGTGCCAGCAGCTCGCCACTAGCGGGAGGAGGCGAGCAGTACTTC
d_gene: .; v_gene: TRBV11-3; abundance: .; j_gene: TRBJ1-2; CDR3aa: CASSLKDGPYGYTF; CDR3nt: TGTGCCAGCAGCTTAAAGGACGGTCCCTATGGCTACACCTTC